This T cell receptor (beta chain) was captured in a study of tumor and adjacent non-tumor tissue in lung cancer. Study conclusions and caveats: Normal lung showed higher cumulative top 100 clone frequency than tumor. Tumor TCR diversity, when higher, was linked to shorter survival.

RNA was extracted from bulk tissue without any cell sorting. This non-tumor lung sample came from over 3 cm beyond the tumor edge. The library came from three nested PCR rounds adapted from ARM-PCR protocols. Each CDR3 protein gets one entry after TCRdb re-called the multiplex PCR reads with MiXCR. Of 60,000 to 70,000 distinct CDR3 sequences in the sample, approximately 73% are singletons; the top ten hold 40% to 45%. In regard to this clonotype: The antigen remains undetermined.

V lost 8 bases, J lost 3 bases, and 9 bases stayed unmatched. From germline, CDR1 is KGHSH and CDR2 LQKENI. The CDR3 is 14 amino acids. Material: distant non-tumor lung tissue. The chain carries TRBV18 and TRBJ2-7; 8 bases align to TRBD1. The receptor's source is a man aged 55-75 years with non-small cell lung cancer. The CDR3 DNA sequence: TGTGCCAGCAACAGGGGGGCCCTCCACTACGAGCAGTACTTC. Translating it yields CASNRGALHYEQYF.